The text below deals with one T cell receptor beta chain. Its antigen is unidentified. This specimen belongs to a study of OX40 agonist ivuxolimab in advanced cancers. Study-level points and caveats: At doses 0.1 to 3.0 mg/kg, CD4+ and CD8+ clones expanded. The specificity for antigen of the expanded peripheral T cells was not determined. Expanded clones belonging to CD8+ T cells outnumbered, on average, those of CD4+.

Blood sampling was done at baseline, cycle 4 day 1, and cycle 7 day 1. TCRdb's table, derived via immunoSEQ multiplex PCR, lists solely in-frame clones and lacks some. The sample holds about 36,000 clones, roughly 72% seen once. Deletions cut 2 bases from V and 4 bases from J, with 11 bases between. The germline V gene encodes CDR1 MNHEY and CDR2 SVGAGI. The CDR3 is 15 amino acids. The receptor's source is an adult with an advanced solid tumor such as melanoma, head and neck, liver or kidney cancer. J is TRBJ2-2 and V is TRBV6-5, with D possibly being TRBD1 or TRBD2 (5 bases each). The material was CD4+ or CD8+ T cells sorted from blood, obtained in a trial of the OX40 agonist ivuxolimab. This CDR3 reads CASSYGTTGTGELFF. CDR3 nucleotides: TGTGCCAGCAGTTACGGGACGACGGGCACCGGGGAGCTGTTTTTT.